The clone carrying this TCR beta chain was picked up a small number of times. This specimen comes from a study of blood T cells in healthy people across ages. A second PCR of 7 to 11 cycles used a sample-barcoded 5' primer and a J-beta primer mix. TCRdb analysed the 5' RACE reads with MiXCR anew, one entry per CDR3 protein. The sample lists about 930,000 distinct CDR3 sequences, 25% to 35% occurring once. This CDR3 spans 18 amino acids. Trimming pared 0 bases from V and 0 bases from J, leaving 16 bases between. The germline gives CDR1 SGHKS, CDR2 YYEKEE (reference sequence). The sample was also linked to a second study, of T cells of mothers and their children.

The sample comprised blood. This clonotype was obtained from a woman aged 40 to 50 in good health. This chain links TRBV5-5 with TRBJ1-5; possible D gene TRBD1, 6 bases. The chain's CDR3 is CASSLAAGQSYSNQPQHF. The CDR3 bases are TGTGCCAGCAGCTTGGCCGCTGGACAGAGCTATAGCAATCAGCCCCAGCATTTT.